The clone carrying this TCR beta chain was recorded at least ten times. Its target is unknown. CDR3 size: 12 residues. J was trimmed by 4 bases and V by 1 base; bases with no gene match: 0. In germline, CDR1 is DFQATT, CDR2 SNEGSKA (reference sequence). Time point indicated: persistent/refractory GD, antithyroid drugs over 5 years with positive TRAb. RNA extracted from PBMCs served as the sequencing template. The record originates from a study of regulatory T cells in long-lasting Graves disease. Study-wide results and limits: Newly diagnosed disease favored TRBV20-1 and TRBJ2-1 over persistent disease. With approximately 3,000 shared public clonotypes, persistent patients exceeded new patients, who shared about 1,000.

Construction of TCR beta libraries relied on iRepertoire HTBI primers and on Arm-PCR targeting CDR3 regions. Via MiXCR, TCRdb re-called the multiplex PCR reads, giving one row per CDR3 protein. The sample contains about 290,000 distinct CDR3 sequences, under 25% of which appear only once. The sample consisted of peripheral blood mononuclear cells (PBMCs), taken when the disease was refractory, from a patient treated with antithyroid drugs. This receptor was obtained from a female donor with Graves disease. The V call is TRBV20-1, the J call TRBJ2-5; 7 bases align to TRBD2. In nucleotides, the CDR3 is TGCAGTGCTAGAGCTAGCGGAGAGACCCAGTACTTC. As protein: CSARASGETQYF.